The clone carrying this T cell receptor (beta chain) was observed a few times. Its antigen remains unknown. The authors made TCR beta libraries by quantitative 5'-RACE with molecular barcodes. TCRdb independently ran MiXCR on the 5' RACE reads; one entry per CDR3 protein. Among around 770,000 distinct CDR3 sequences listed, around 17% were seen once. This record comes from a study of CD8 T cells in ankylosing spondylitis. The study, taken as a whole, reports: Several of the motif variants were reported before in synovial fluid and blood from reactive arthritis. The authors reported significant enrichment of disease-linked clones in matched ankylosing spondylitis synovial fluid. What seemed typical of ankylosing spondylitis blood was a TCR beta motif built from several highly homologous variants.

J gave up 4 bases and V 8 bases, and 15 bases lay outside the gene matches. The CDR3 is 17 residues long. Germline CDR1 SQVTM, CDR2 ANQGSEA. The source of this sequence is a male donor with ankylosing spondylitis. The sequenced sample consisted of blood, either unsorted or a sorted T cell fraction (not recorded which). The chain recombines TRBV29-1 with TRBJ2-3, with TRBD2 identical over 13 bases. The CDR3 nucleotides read TGCAGCTTAGGACCCGGGACTAGCGGGACTAAGGCAGATACGCAGTATTTT. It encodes CSLGPGTSGTKADTQYF.